A selection of T cell receptor beta chains follows, all from one sample in a study of neurological immune-mediated disorders. TCRdb fed the 5' RACE reads into MiXCR, producing one record per CDR3 protein. The sample holds around 44,000 distinct CDR3 sequences; more than 12% are singletons and the top ten take 3% to 4.5%. Source material: CD4+ T cells from blood. These receptors were collected from a woman in her sixties or seventies with HTLV-1-associated myelopathy (HAM/TSP). Each CDR3 is given with its conserved first and last residue. D genes are given only for firm matches. Where a row states a size, it is once, few, many or the class of an expanded clone; other rows omit it.

J gene,D gene,clone size,V gene,CDR3 DNA,CDR3 protein
TRBJ1-6,TRBD1,many,TRBV7-9,TGTGCCATCCCACCAGGCCCGGGACAGGGTATTTCACCCCTCCACTTT,CAIPPGPGQGISPLHF
TRBJ1-2,NA,NA,TRBV5-1,TGCGCCAGCCCGTCCAGGGTCAACTATGGCTACACCTTC,CASPSRVNYGYTF
TRBJ2-7,TRBD1,many,TRBV5-1,TGCGCCAGCAGGCCCAGAGCCGGGACAGGGATCTCCTACGAGCAGTACTTC,CASRPRAGTGISYEQYF
TRBJ2-1,TRBD1,many,TRBV29-1,TGCAGCGGACAGGGTTCCTCCTACAATGAGCAGTTCTTC,CSGQGSSYNEQFF
TRBJ1-1,TRBD1,many,TRBV20-1,TGCAGTGCTAACCCCGGGACAGGGGTTACTGAAGCTTTCTTT,CSANPGTGVTEAFF
TRBJ2-3,TRBD2,many,TRBV20-1,TGCAGTGCTAGAGCTACGGGACTAGCGTTACCGGATACGCAGTATTTT,CSARATGLALPDTQYF
TRBJ2-2,NA,many,TRBV5-1,TGCGCCAGCAGCTTGGCGGGGTCCACCGGGGAGCTGTTTTTT,CASSLAGSTGELFF
TRBJ2-1,TRBD2,many,TRBV4-1,TGCGCCAGCAGCCAAGTTCGGGGGGGGCGTTATGGTGAGCAGTTCTTC,CASSQVRGGRYGEQFF
TRBJ1-1,NA,many,TRBV20-1,TGCAGTGCCCCACGGCAGGGTGGGACTGAAGCTTTCTTT,CSAPRQGGTEAFF
TRBJ1-1,NA,NA,TRBV5-4,TGTGCCAGCAGCTTGGCAACGACAGGAAACACTGAAGCTTTCTTT,CASSLATTGNTEAFF
TRBJ2-3,TRBD1,many,TRBV5-5,TGTGCCAGCAGCTTGCCTGGACAGGCTAGCACAGATACGCAGTATTTT,CASSLPGQASTDTQYF
TRBJ2-5,NA,many,TRBV4-1,TGCGCCAGCAGCCAAGATGTTCGGGGCCGCCAAGAGACCCAGTACTTC,CASSQDVRGRQETQYF
TRBJ2-5,TRBD2,many,TRBV10-3,TGTGCCATCAGTGGGCCTAGCGGGGGCCCAAACCAAGAGACCCAGTACTTC,CAISGPSGGPNQETQYF
TRBJ1-6,NA,many,TRBV20-1,TGCAGTGCCACGGGGGGCACCCAGAGCTCCTATAATTCACCCCTCCACTTT,CSATGGTQSSYNSPLHF
TRBJ2-2,NA,NA,TRBV6-5,TGTGCCACAAGGAGGGGGCTGGACACCGGGGAGCTGTTTTTT,CATRRGLDTGELFF